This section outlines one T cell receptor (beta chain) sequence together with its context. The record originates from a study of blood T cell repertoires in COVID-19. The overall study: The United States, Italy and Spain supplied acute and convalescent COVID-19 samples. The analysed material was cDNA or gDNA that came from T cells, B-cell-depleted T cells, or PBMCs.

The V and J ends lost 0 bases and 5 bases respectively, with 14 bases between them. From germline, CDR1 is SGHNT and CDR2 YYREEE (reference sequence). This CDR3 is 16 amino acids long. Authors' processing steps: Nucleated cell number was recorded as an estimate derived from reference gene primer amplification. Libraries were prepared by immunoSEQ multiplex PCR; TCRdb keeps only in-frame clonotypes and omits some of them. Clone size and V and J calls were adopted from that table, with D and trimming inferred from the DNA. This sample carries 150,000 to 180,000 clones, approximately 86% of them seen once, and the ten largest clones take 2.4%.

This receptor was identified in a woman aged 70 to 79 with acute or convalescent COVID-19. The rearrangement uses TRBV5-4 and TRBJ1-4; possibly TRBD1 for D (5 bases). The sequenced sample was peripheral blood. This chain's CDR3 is CASSLAGTGGNEKLFF. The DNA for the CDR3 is TGTGCCAGCAGCTTGGCCGGAACCGGGGGGAATGAAAAACTGTTTTTT.